The present T cell receptor (beta chain) was sequenced within a study of T cell clusters in autoimmune cytopenias. TRB rearrangements were amplified by touch-down multiplex PCR with mixed TRB-A/B primers. With the multiplex PCR reads reprocessed, TCRdb shows one record per CDR3 protein and no DNA. In all, the sample yields around 7,400 distinct CDR3 sequences. A note on this clonotype: What it binds is not known.

Study results and limitations: Compared with active autoimmune hepatitis patients, healthy donors showed approximately 3-fold more exclusive TRB clusters. Physiological T cell clusters of healthy donors were apparently absent in primary autoimmune cytopenia patients.

This CDR3 contains 13 residues. The germline V gene has CDR1 MNHNS and CDR2 SASEGT. Some 34,000 genome equivalents of blood DNA were amplified for TRB. This chain joins TRBV6-1 and TRBJ2-2. The TCR originated in a human donor with an autoimmune cytopenia or autoimmune hepatitis (not recorded which). Sequencing was performed on peripheral blood. The CDR3 is CASSEQVTGELFF.